These 19 T cell receptor beta chains originate from one sample sequenced in a study of CD8 T cells in ankylosing spondylitis. Findings and limits, study-wide: What appeared characteristic of ankylosing spondylitis blood was a TCR beta motif of 7 or 8 highly homologous variants.

What these receptors recognize is not known. Each CDR3 protein is one row after TCRdb ran MiXCR on the 5' RACE reads. The repertoire holds hundreds of thousands of distinct CDR3 sequences, with 10% to 15% as singletons. Sequenced input: blood, either unsorted or a sorted T cell fraction (not recorded which). The receptors were gathered from a male donor with ankylosing spondylitis.

This clonotype was seen a handful of times. J is TRBJ2-1 and V is TRBV5-1; D possibly corresponds to TRBD2 (6 bases). CDR1 and CDR2 from the germline V gene are SGHRS and YFSETQ. V was clipped by 3 bases and J by 2 bases, with 18 bases between them. CDR3 length: 17 amino acids. CDR3: CASSSSAGLPTYNEQFF. The CDR3 DNA reads as TGCGCCAGCAGCTCAAGTGCGGGACTCCCGACCTACAATGAGCAGTTCTTC.

This clonotype was found a few times. The chain links TRBV20-1 to TRBJ2-2, with D unresolved. This CDR3 has 12 amino acids. V lost 0 bases and J lost 5, with 4 bases in between. Germline lookup yields CDR1 DFQATT and CDR2 SNEGSKA (reference sequence). CDR3 region: CSAREPTGELFF. The CDR3 DNA follows: TGCAGTGCTAGAGAACCTACCGGGGAGCTGTTTTTT.

The chain employs TRBV20-1 and TRBJ2-5, with D possibly being TRBD2 (5 bases). Germline CDR1 DFQATT, CDR2 SNEGSKA (reference sequence). CDR3 length: 12 amino acids. V lost 8 bases, J lost 2 bases, and 12 bases lay in between. The CDR3 loop is CSTWRLQETQYF. The CDR3 coding sequence is TGCAGTACCTGGAGGTTACAAGAGACCCAGTACTTC.

J is TRBJ1-1 and V is TRBV6-1; 8 bases are shared with TRBD1. Germline V gene lookup returns CDR1 MNHNS and CDR2 SASEGT. The trim removed 5 bases at V and 5 bases at J, leaving 10 bases unmatched. CDR3 length equals 15 residues. Written as DNA, the CDR3 is TGTGCCAGCAGTACCGGGACAGGACTCGGGACTGAAGCTTTCTTT. Amino acids: CASSTGTGLGTEAFF.

This clonotype has only a few counts. The CDR3 loop reads CSAQRGWDFQETQYF. The CDR3 coding sequence is TGCAGTGCCCAAAGGGGGTGGGACTTCCAAGAGACCCAGTACTTC. The chain links TRBV20-1 to TRBJ2-5; D assignment may be TRBD1 or TRBD2 (6 bases each). The CDR3 has 15 residues. Germline V gene data show CDR1 as DFQATT and CDR2 as SNEGSKA (reference sequence). Deletions cut 6 bases from V and 1 base from J, with 18 bases between.

The CDR3 nucleotides are TGTGCCAGCAGCCTCCTAGGCGGAAACACCATATATTTT. Amino acids: CASSLLGGNTIYF. The chain carries TRBV11-2 and TRBJ1-3; D is uncertain. The CDR3 contains 13 residues. Germline V gene data show CDR1 as SGHAT and CDR2 as FQNNGV. V lost 5 bases and J 4 bases, leaving 9 bases between the germline ends.

This clonotype showed up just a few times. V and J are TRBV7-2 and TRBJ2-7; D not resolved. Trimming shortened V by 3 bases and J by 2 bases, and 8 bases separated the two germline ends. The germline CDR1 and CDR2 sequences are SGHTA and FQGNSA. CDR3 length: 13 amino acids. The chain's CDR3 is CASSFPGPYEQYF. DNA for the CDR3: TGTGCCAGCAGCTTCCCTGGACCCTACGAGCAGTACTTC.

This sequence joins TRBV29-1 and TRBJ1-1, with D possibly TRBD1 on 5 matching bases. The CDR3 is 15 residues long. CDR1 and CDR2 from the germline V gene are SQVTM and ANQGSEA. The germline V and J ends were trimmed by 7 bases and 0 bases, with 18 bases remaining between them. The CDR3 DNA is TGCAGCGGTGGGCCCGGGTGGGGGATGAACACTGAAGCTTTCTTT. It is translated as CSGGPGWGMNTEAFF. The full variable domain, with the rest looked up from reference TRBV29-1 and TRBJ1-1, is SAVISQKPSRDICQRGTSLTIQCQVDSQVTMMFWYRQQPGQSLTLIATANQGSEATYESGFVIDKFPISRPNLTFSTLTVSNMSPEDSSIYLCSGGPGWGMNTEAFFGQGTRLTVV.

The genes are TRBV25-1 and TRBJ2-3; D gene uncertain. The germline gives CDR1 MGHDK, CDR2 SYGVNS. This CDR3 is 11 amino acids long. Trimming took 10 bases from V and 7 from J, leaving 12 bases between them. DNA for the CDR3: TGTGCCACCAACAGAGGTAATACGCAGTATTTT. It codes for CATNRGNTQYF.

This clonotype was seen more than once but under ten times. The rearrangement links TRBV20-1 to TRBJ1-2; TRBD1 matches at 10 bases. This CDR3 has 14 amino acids. V shed 7 bases, J shed 4 bases, and the junction held 9 bases outside the gene matches. Looked up from germline, CDR1 is DFQATT and CDR2 is SNEGSKA (reference sequence). CDR3 DNA: TGCAGTGGGGGACAGGGGACAGGGGCCTATGGCTACACCTTC. This translates into CSGGQGTGAYGYTF.

The chain's CDR3 is CASSYRGGSEAFF. The CDR3 region has the DNA TGTGCCAGCAGCTACAGGGGGGGAAGTGAAGCTTTCTTT. This chain links TRBV12-3 or TRBV12-4 with TRBJ1-1, with TRBD1 identical over 8 bases. Trimming removed 6 bases from V and 7 bases from J; junction bases left unmatched: 7. This CDR3 spans 13 amino acids.

This chain uses TRBV7-2 with TRBJ2-7, with 8 bases matching TRBD2. The CDR3 loop spans 14 amino acids. With 6 bases clipped from V and 7 bases from J, the junction kept 11 bases outside the gene matches. Germline V gene sequence: CDR1 SGHTA, CDR2 FQGNSA. CDR3 DNA sequence: TGTGCCAGCAGTCTCCCGGGAGGGCCGGGGGAGCAGTACTTC. Its translation: CASSLPGGPGEQYF.

The rearrangement joins TRBV7-9 to TRBJ1-5; 11 nucleotides align to TRBD1. Germline V CDR1 and CDR2: SEHNR, FQNEAQ (reference sequence). The V and J ends lost 6 bases and 6 bases, in that order; junction bases with no gene match: 7. The CDR3 covers 15 residues. The CDR3 loop reads CASSSGTGGSQPQHF. The CDR3 bases are TGTGCCAGCAGTTCCGGGACAGGGGGAAGTCAGCCCCAGCATTTT.

This clonotype was counted ten times or more. The chain couples TRBV20-1 to TRBJ2-5; perhaps D is TRBD1 or TRBD2 (5 bases each). CDR3 length: 14 amino acids. With 3 bases removed from V and 6 bases from J, the gap between germline ends came to 17 bases. CDR1 and CDR2 from the germline V gene are DFQATT and SNEGSKA (reference sequence). The CDR3 DNA is TGCAGTGCTAGTGGCTCCGGGGCGATGAAGACCCAGTACTTC. Translated: CSASGSGAMKTQYF.

To note about this clonotype: At one end the junction does not follow the germline gene, possibly because of a read error. This sequence joins TRBV7-8 and TRBJ2-7; the match to TRBD2 covers 8 bases. Germline-derived CDR1 and CDR2 are SGHVS and FQNEAQ. This CDR3 region has 14 residues. The CDR3 DNA follows: TGTGCCAGCAGCTTGCTAGCGGGCTCCTTCGAGCAGTACTTC. Amino acids: CASSLLAGSFEQYF.

V gene TRBV5-1 combines with J gene TRBJ2-3; D remains unclear. Trimming removed 2 bases from V and 7 bases from J, with 5 bases in between. The CDR3 is made up of 11 amino acids. Germline V gene data show CDR1 as SGHRS and CDR2 as YFSETQ. CDR3: CASSFQYTQYF. Here the CDR3 DNA reads TGCGCCAGCAGCTTCCAATATACGCAGTATTTT.

This clonotype has a count of ten or more. The V gene is TRBV12-3 or TRBV12-4, the J gene TRBJ1-5; TRBD1 might be the D (5 bases). Deletions cut 5 bases from V and 3 bases from J, with 17 bases between. The CDR3 runs 16 residues. CDR3 sequence: CASSPYTGPFNQPQHF. CDR3 DNA sequence: TGTGCCAGCAGTCCTTACACAGGACCCTTCAATCAGCCCCAGCATTTT.

A few counts support this clonotype. Here the CDR3 DNA reads TGTGCCAGCAGCTTACTTGGACTAGCGGGAGTAAGTAATGAGCAGTTCTTC. The encoded protein is CASSLLGLAGVSNEQFF. The J gene is TRBJ2-1, the V gene TRBV7-2, with 13 bases matching TRBD2. V lost 2 bases to trimming and J lost 7 bases; unmatched junction nucleotides: 8. The CDR3 spans 17 residues. Germline CDR1 reads SGHTA; CDR2 reads FQGNSA. The full variable domain, its missing parts supplied by reference TRBV7-2 and TRBJ2-1, is GAGVSQSPSNKVTEKGKDVELRCDPISGHTALYWYRQSLGQGLEFLIYFQGNSAPDKSGLPSDRFSAERTGGSVSTLTIQRTQQEDSAVYLCASSLLGLAGVSNEQFFGPGTRLTVL.

This clonotype showed up many times. DNA of the CDR3: TGTGCCAGCAGTTTTCTAGCGGGGGGCCCATACGAGCAGTACTTC. Protein: CASSFLAGGPYEQYF. This sequence joins TRBV27 and TRBJ2-7; TRBD2 aligns across 11 bases. Trimming took 3 bases from V and 4 from J; bases not matched to a gene: 5. In germline, CDR1 is MNHEY, CDR2 SMNVEV (reference sequence). The CDR3 contains 15 residues.